The rows below give T cell receptor beta chains drawn from one sample of a study of breast tumors, draining lymph nodes, adjacent tissues. TCRdb processed the multiplex PCR reads anew with MiXCR; each CDR3 protein has one entry. This table holds around 140,000 distinct CDR3 sequences, over 25% found once. Source material: axillary lymph node tissue. These receptors were obtained from a female donor with breast cancer. Some clones in this sample may be carry-over from other donors' samples. CDR3s include the opening cysteine and the closing phenylalanine or tryptophan. The D gene is left open where the match is weak. The size entry is marked missing in some rows and otherwise reads once, few, many or a size class.

abundance,d_gene,j_gene,len,v_gene,CDR3nt,CDR3aa
many,NA,TRBJ2-1,11,TRBV20-1,TGCAGTGCTACAGTGGGAGGTGAGCAGTTCTTC,CSATVGGEQFF
many,TRBD1,TRBJ2-5,15,TRBV5-1,TGCGCCAGCTACAGAACACCGGGACAGCAAGAGACCCAGTACTTC,CASYRTPGQQETQYF
many,NA,TRBJ2-2,12,TRBV6-1,TGTGCCAGCAGAAGGCGCACCGGGGAGCTGTTTTTT,CASRRRTGELFF
many,TRBD1,TRBJ2-1,15,TRBV7-2,TGTGCCAGCAGCTTAGAGGGACAGGGGGGGGATGAGCAGTTCTTC,CASSLEGQGGDEQFF
NA,NA,TRBJ2-5,15,TRBV4-3,TGCGCCAGCAGCCAAGAGACGGGTAGTTTGAAGACCCAGTACTTC,CASSQETGSLKTQYF
few,NA,TRBJ2-4,13,TRBV18,TGTGCCAGCTCCCCTGTAGCCAAAAACATTCAGTACTTC,CASSPVAKNIQYF
many,NA,TRBJ1-5,11,TRBV6-5,TGTGCCAGCAGTTACGTCAGTGTGGTACATTTT,CASSYVSVVHF
many,NA,TRBJ1-4,17,TRBV19,TGTGCCAGTAGTACCTTCGGGACGGATCTACTAAATGAAAAACTGTTTTTT,CASSTFGTDLLNEKLFF
NA,NA,TRBJ2-6,16,TRBV19,TGTGCCAGTAGTATAGGTGGGGGGACTGGGGCCAACGTCCTGACTTTC,CASSIGGGTGANVLTF
many,TRBD1,TRBJ2-1,15,TRBV24-1,TGTGCCACCAGTGACCGACAGGGGTTCTACAATGAGCAGTTCTTC,CATSDRQGFYNEQFF
many,NA,TRBJ2-6,14,TRBV30,TGTGCCTGGACATCAGGGACTGGGGCCAACGTCCTGACTTTC,CAWTSGTGANVLTF
NA,TRBD1,TRBJ1-1,18,TRBV19,TGTGCCAGTAGTAGGCGAACCGGGACAGGGCCTCGAGGCACTGAAGCTTTCTTT,CASSRRTGTGPRGTEAFF
many,TRBD1,TRBJ1-5,14,TRBV27,TGTGCCAGCAGTTTTGACAGGGAAGGACAGCCCCAGCATTTT,CASSFDREGQPQHF
NA,NA,TRBJ2-7,17,TRBV20-1,TGCAGTGCCCAGCTTCCCCAGGACCGGATTGGGGCCTACGAGCAGTACTTC,CSAQLPQDRIGAYEQYF
many,TRBD1,TRBJ2-2,14,TRBV7-9,TGTGCCAGCAAAGGGGGCGCGATCACCGGGGAGCTGTTTTTT,CASKGGAITGELFF
few,NA,TRBJ1-2,11,TRBV6-1,TGTGCCAGCAGTCAATTTCGTGGCTACACCTTC,CASSQFRGYTF
many,NA,TRBJ2-1,15,TRBV19,TGTGCCAGTAGTACGGACTCCAGCTCCTACAATGAGCAGTTCTTC,CASSTDSSSYNEQFF
NA,NA,TRBJ1-1,14,TRBV27,TGTGCCAGCTCTCGGATTGTAGGGAACACTGAAGCTTTCTTT,CASSRIVGNTEAFF
many,TRBD2,TRBJ2-3,16,TRBV12-3/TRBV12-4,TGTGCCAGCAGTTTAGGGACTAGCGGGGGGGCGTATACGCAGTATTTT,CASSLGTSGGAYTQYF
many,TRBD1,TRBJ2-7,15,TRBV28,TGTGCCAGCAGTTCCCAGGGGGCCAGCTCCTACGAGCAGTACTTC,CASSSQGASSYEQYF
NA,NA,TRBJ2-1,18,TRBV6-6,TGTGCCAGCAGTTACTCGAAGGTCGGAGGCCGGGTGAGGAATGAGCAGTTCTTC,CASSYSKVGGRVRNEQFF
many,TRBD1,TRBJ1-2,16,TRBV18,TGTGCCAGCTCACCAATATCAGGGGGCGATAACTATGGCTACACCTTC,CASSPISGGDNYGYTF
many,TRBD1,TRBJ2-5,15,TRBV7-3,TGTGCCAGCAGCTTAACGGGACAGGTTCTGGAGACCCAGCACTTC,CASSLTGQVLETQHF
NA,NA,TRBJ2-5,13,TRBV20-1,TGCAGTGCTGCAGGAGTCTACAATGAGACCCAGTACTTC,CSAAGVYNETQYF
many,TRBD1,TRBJ2-7,12,TRBV5-6,TGTGCCAGCAGCATAACAGGGGGCGAGCAGTACTTC,CASSITGGEQYF
NA,TRBD1,TRBJ2-1,15,TRBV9,TGTGCCAGCAGCGTAGGGGACAGGGGGCGGCATGAGCAGTTCTTC,CASSVGDRGRHEQFF
NA,NA,TRBJ2-3,16,TRBV7-3,TGTGCCAGCAGCTCTAGGGGGGGGGCAAGCACAGATACGCAGTATTTT,CASSSRGGASTDTQYF
NA,NA,TRBJ2-5,12,TRBV20-1,TGCAGTGCCGGATTCCCCAATCAGCCCCAGTACTTC,CSAGFPNQPQYF
many,NA,TRBJ1-6,15,TRBV9,TGTGCCAGCAGCGTAGGCAGGCCGGGTAATTCACCCCTCCACTTT,CASSVGRPGNSPLHF
many,NA,TRBJ2-5,13,TRBV18,TGTGCCAGCTCACAGGGGGTCTTGGAGACCCAGTACTTC,CASSQGVLETQYF
NA,NA,TRBJ2-2,9,TRBV9,TGTGCCAGCAGCGAAGGGAGGTTTTTT,CASSEGRFF
many,NA,TRBJ1-2,13,TRBV9,TGTGCCAGCAGCGGTCCGGATCGGTTGGGCTACACCTTC,CASSGPDRLGYTF
NA,TRBD2,TRBJ2-6,18,TRBV20-1,TGCAGTGCTTCTAGCGGGGATCCAGGGGGTAGTGGGGCCAACGTCCTGACTTTC,CSASSGDPGGSGANVLTF
many,NA,TRBJ2-2,14,TRBV5-1,TGCGCCAGCAGATTTGCGGTGAACACCGGGGAGCTGTTTTTT,CASRFAVNTGELFF
few,NA,TRBJ1-1,12,TRBV29-1,TGCAGCGGTAGGACACTAAACACTGAAGCTTTCTTT,CSGRTLNTEAFF
NA,NA,TRBJ1-1,13,TRBV19,TGTGCCACCCTAGGACAGAAAAGCACTGAAGCTTTCTTT,CATLGQKSTEAFF
NA,TRBD1,TRBJ1-2,12,TRBV19,TGTGCCAGTAGAGATACAGGGGTTGGCTACACCTTC,CASRDTGVGYTF
NA,NA,TRBJ2-6,14,TRBV12-3/TRBV12-4,TGTGCCAGCAGCATCGGACAGGGGGCCAACGTCCTGACTTTC,CASSIGQGANVLTF
NA,NA,TRBJ2-1,14,TRBV9,TGTGCCAGCAGCGTAGCGAACAGGGTGGTTGAGCAGTCCTTC,CASSVANRVVEQSF
many,TRBD1,TRBJ2-7,15,TRBV12-3/TRBV12-4,TGTGCCAGCAGTTCCCGGGACAGGGGGCACTACGAGCAGTACTTC,CASSSRDRGHYEQYF
many,NA,TRBJ2-5,11,TRBV29-1,TGCAGCCAGGGTATGGGGGAGACCCAGTACTTC,CSQGMGETQYF
many,TRBD2,TRBJ2-2,18,TRBV11-2,TGTGCCAGCAGCCCGCGGTATAGCGGGGGGCGGAACACCGGGGAGCTGTTTTTT,CASSPRYSGGRNTGELFF
many,TRBD1,TRBJ2-3,14,TRBV10-3,TGTGCCATCACACAGGGGGTAAACACAGATACGCAGTATTTT,CAITQGVNTDTQYF